This paragraph reports one TCR beta chain. The antigen is unknown. This sample is part of a study of cytomegalovirus exposure and HLA in healthy donors. Notes on the study in general: HLA alleles were associated with 15,000 to 20,000 TCR beta sequences in a later analysis at 0.05 false discovery rate. Being indistinguishable, some V segments were excluded, TRBV6-2 and TRBV6-3 among them. By a later analysis, the bulk of CMV-associated TCR beta chains appeared HLA-restricted.

The V and J ends lost 5 bases and 0 bases respectively, with 13 bases between them. The CDR3 consists of 15 residues. Per the germline V gene, CDR1 is SEHNR and CDR2 is FQNEAQ (reference sequence). Researchers ran the PCR with 60 Vbeta and 13 Jbeta primers. Measured with immunoSEQ multiplex PCR; TCRdb has only the in-frame clones, and not every one. In the table there are under 200,000 clones, approximately 12% of which are singletons. The source is a man in his forties or fifties in good health and CMV-seropositive. The specimen sequenced was PBMCs. V usage is TRBV7-9 and J usage is TRBJ2-5, with D tentatively TRBD1 (6 bases). The CDR3 sequence: CASSPRTANQETQYF. The CDR3 DNA sequence: TGTGCCAGCAGCCCCCGGACAGCTAACCAAGAGACCCAGTACTTC. The complete variable domain, with remaining parts taken from reference TRBV7-9 and TRBJ2-5, reads DTGVSQNPRHKITKRGQNVTFRCDPISEHNRLYWYRQTLGQGPEFLTYFQNEAQLEKSRLLSDRFSAERPKGSFSTLEIQRTEQGDSAMYLCASSPRTANQETQYFGPGTRLLVL.